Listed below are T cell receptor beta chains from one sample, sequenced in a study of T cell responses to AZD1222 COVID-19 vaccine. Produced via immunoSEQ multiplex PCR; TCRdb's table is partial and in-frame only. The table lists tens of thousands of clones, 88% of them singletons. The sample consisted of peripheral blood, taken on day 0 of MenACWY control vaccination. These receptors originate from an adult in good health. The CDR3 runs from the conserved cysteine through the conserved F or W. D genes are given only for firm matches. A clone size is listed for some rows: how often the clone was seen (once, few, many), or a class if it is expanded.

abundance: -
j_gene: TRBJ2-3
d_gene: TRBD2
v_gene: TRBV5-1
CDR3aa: CASSLDGGGVSTDTQYF
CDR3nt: TGCGCCAGCAGCTTGGATGGCGGGGGGGTTAGCACAGATACGCAGTATTTT

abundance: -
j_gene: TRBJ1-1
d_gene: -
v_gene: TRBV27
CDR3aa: CASSFGAGWTEAFF
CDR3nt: TGTGCCAGCAGTTTTGGGGCAGGGTGGACTGAAGCTTTCTTT

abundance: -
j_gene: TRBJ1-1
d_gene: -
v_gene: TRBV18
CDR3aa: CASSSRNTEAFF
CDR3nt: TGTGCCAGCTCATCCAGGAACACTGAAGCTTTCTTT

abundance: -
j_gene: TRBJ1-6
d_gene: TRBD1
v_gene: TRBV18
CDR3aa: CASSLRDRDNSPLHF
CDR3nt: TGTGCCAGCTCACTCCGGGACAGGGATAATTCACCCCTCCACTTT

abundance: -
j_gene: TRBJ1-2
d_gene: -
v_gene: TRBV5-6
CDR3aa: CASSFPGYYGYTF
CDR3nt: TGTGCCAGCAGCTTTCCTGGTTATTATGGCTACACCTTC

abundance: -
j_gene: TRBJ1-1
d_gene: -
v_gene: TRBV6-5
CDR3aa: CASRFGGTEAFF
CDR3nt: TGTGCCAGCAGATTTGGGGGGACTGAAGCTTTCTTT

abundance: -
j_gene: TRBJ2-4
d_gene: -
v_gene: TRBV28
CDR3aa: CASSFGAKNIQYF
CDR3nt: TGTGCCAGCAGTTTCGGCGCCAAAAACATTCAGTACTTC

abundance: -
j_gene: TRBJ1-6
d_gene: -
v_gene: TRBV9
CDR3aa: CASSVDASNSPLHF
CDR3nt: TGTGCCAGCAGCGTAGATGCTAGCAATTCACCCCTCCACTTT

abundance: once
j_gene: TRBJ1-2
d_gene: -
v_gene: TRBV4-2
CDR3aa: CASSQDNVGGYTF
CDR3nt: TGTGCCAGCAGCCAAGATAACGTAGGCGGCTACACCTTC

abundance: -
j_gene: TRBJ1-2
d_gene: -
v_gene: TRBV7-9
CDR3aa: CASSPGRDYGYTF
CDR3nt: TGTGCCAGCAGCCCCGGGAGGGACTATGGCTACACCTTC

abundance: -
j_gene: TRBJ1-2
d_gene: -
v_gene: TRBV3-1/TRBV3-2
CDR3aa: CASSQDGGFGGYTF
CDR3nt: TGTGCCAGCAGCCAAGACGGCGGGTTCGGGGGCTACACCTTC

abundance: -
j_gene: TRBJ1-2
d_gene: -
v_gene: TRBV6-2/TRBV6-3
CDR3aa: CASSWGTGRGSSGYTF
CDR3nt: TGTGCCAGCAGTTGGGGAACCGGCAGGGGAAGTTCTGGCTACACCTTC

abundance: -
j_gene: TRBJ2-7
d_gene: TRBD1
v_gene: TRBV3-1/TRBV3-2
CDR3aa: CASSQGARRDRGEQYF
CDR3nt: TGTGCCAGCAGCCAAGGTGCCCGCCGGGACAGGGGGGAGCAGTACTTC

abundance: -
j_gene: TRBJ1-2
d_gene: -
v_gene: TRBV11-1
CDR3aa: CASSPGEGQVKEGYTF
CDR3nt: TGTGCCAGCAGCCCGGGGGAAGGGCAGGTGAAGGAAGGCTACACCTTC

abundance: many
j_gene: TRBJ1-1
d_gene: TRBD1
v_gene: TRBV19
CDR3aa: CASSVGTGAEAFF
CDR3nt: TGTGCCAGTAGTGTTGGGACAGGGGCTGAAGCTTTCTTT

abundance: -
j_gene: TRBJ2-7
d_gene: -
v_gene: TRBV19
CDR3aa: CASSMGDGSSYEQYF
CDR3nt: TGTGCCAGTAGTATGGGAGACGGGAGCTCCTACGAGCAGTACTTC

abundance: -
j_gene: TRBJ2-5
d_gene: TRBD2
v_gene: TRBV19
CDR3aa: CASSILADPQGETQYF
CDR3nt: TGTGCCAGTAGTATTCTAGCGGACCCCCAGGGCGAGACCCAGTACTTC

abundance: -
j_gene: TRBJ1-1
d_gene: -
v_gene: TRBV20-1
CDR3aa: CSASKAGQPNTEAFF
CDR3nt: TGCAGTGCTAGTAAAGCGGGCCAACCTAACACTGAAGCTTTCTTT

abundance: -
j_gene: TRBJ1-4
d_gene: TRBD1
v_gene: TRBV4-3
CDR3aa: CASSPRTGENEKLFF
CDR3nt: TGCGCCAGCAGCCCGAGGACAGGAGAGAATGAAAAACTGTTTTTT

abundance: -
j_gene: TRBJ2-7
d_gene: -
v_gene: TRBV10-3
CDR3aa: CAISGTGPREQYF
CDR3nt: TGTGCCATCAGTGGGACGGGCCCTAGGGAGCAGTACTTC

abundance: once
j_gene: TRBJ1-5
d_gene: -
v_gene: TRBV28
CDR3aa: CASASGRKNQPQHF
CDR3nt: TGTGCCAGCGCGTCGGGACGGAAAAATCAGCCCCAGCATTTT

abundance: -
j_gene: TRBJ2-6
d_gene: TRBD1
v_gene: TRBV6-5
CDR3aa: CASRADRVGANVLTF
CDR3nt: TGTGCCAGCAGGGCCGACAGGGTAGGGGCCAACGTCCTGACTTTC

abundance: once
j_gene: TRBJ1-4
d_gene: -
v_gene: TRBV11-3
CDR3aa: CAVPRRGEKLFF
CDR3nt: TGTGCCGTGCCAAGGCGGGGTGAAAAACTGTTTTTT

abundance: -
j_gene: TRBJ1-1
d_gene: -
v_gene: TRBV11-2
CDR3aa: CASSLVLAENTEAFF
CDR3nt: TGTGCCAGCAGCTTAGTTTTAGCCGAGAACACTGAAGCTTTCTTT

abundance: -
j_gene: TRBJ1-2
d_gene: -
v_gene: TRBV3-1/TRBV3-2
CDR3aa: CASSIRTGQGYTF
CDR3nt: TGTGCCAGCAGCATTAGAACAGGGCAAGGCTACACCTTC

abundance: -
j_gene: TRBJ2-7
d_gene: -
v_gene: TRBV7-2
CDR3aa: CASSWRQNYEQYF
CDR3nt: TGTGCCAGCAGCTGGCGACAGAACTACGAGCAGTACTTC

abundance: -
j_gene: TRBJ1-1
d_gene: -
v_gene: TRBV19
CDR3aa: CASSTTRRGLGTEAFF
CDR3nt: TGTGCCAGTAGTACCACTCGCAGGGGCTTGGGCACTGAAGCTTTCTTT

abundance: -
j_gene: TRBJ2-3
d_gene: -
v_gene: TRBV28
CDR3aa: CASSRPSTDTQYF
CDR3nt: TGTGCCAGCAGTCGCCCCAGCACAGATACGCAGTATTTT

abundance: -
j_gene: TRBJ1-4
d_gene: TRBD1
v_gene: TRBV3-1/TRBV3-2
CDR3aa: CASSHAGGGSTNEKLFF
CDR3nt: TGTGCCAGCAGCCATGCAGGAGGGGGCTCAACTAATGAAAAACTGTTTTTT

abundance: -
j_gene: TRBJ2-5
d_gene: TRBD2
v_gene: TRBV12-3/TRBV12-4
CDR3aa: CASRDIPGGTQYF
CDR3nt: TGTGCCAGCAGGGACATCCCGGGGGGGACCCAGTACTTC

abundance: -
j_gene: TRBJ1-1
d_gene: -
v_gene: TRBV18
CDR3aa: CASSPDSVEAFF
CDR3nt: TGTGCCAGCTCACCGGACAGTGTTGAAGCTTTCTTT

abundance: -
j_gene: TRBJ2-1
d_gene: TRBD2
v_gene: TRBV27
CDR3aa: CASSLPSGGSDEQFF
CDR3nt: TGTGCCAGCAGTCTTCCTAGCGGGGGTTCTGATGAGCAGTTCTTC

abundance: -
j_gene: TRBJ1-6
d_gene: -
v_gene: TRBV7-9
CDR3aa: CASSDGPRDIQDSPLHF
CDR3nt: TGTGCCAGCAGCGACGGCCCCCGGGACATCCAGGATTCACCCCTCCACTTT

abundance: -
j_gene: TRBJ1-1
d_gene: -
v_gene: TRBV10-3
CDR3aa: CAISGRGNTEAFF
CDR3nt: TGTGCCATCAGTGGCAGGGGTAACACTGAAGCTTTCTTT

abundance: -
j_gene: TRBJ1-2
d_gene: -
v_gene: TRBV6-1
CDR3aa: CASSEQGSYTF
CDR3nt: TGTGCCAGCAGTGAACAGGGTAGCTACACCTTC

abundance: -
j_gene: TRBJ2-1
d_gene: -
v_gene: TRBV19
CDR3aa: CASRPREPYNEQFF
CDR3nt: TGTGCCAGCCGACCCCGGGAACCCTACAATGAGCAGTTCTTC

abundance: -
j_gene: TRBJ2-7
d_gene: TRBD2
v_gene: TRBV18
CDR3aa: CASSGGLAGSYEQYF
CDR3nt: TGTGCCAGCTCGGGGGGACTAGCGGGCTCCTACGAGCAGTACTTC

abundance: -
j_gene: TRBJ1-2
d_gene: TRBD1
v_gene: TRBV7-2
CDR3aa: CASSSNRGQGYGYTF
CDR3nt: TGTGCCAGCAGCTCTAACAGGGGGCAAGGCTATGGCTACACCTTC

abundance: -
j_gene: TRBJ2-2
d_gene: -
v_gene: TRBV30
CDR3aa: CAWRGRGQGRGELFF
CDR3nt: TGTGCCTGGAGAGGGCGGGGCCAGGGACGCGGGGAGCTGTTTTTT

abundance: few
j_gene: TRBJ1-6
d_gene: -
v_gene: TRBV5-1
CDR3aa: CASSFDGPNSPLHF
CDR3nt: TGCGCCAGCAGCTTTGACGGCCCGAATTCACCCCTCCACTTT

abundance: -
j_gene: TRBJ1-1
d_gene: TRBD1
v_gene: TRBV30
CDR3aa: CAWSWDRGTEAFF
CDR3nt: TGTGCCTGGAGTTGGGACAGGGGGACTGAAGCTTTCTTT

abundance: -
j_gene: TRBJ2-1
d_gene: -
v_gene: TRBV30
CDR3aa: CAWSGRSSYNEQFF
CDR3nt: TGTGCCTGGAGTGGGAGAAGCTCCTACAATGAGCAGTTCTTC

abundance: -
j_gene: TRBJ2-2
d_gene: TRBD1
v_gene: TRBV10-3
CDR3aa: CAIRPGQGNTGELFF
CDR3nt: TGTGCCATCAGACCCGGACAGGGAAACACCGGGGAGCTGTTTTTT

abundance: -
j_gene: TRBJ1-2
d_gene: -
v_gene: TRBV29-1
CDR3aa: CSVDNGQLYGYTF
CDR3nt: TGCAGCGTTGATAATGGACAGCTCTATGGCTACACCTTC

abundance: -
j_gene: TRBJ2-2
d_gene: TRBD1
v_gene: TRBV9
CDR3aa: CASSARTGKNTGELFF
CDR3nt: TGTGCCAGCAGCGCCCGGACAGGGAAGAACACCGGGGAGCTGTTTTTT

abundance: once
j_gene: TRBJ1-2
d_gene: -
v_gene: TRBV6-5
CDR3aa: CASSSPLWGYTF
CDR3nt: TGTGCCAGCAGTAGCCCCCTCTGGGGCTACACCTTC

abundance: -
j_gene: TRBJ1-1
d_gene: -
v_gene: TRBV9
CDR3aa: CASSVAGGGDTEAFF
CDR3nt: TGTGCCAGCAGCGTAGCGGGGGGCGGGGACACTGAAGCTTTCTTT

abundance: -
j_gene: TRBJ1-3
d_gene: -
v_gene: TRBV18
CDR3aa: CASPTGNTIYF
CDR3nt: TGTGCCAGCCCAACCGGAAACACCATATATTTT

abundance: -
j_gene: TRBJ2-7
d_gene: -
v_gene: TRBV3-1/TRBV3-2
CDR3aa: CASSQAGDEQYF
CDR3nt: TGTGCCAGCAGCCAAGCTGGGGACGAGCAGTACTTC

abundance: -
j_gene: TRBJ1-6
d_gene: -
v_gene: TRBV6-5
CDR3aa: CASSYSPPGPPPLHF
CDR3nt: TGTGCCAGCAGTTACTCCCCCCCAGGCCCGCCGCCCCTCCACTTT